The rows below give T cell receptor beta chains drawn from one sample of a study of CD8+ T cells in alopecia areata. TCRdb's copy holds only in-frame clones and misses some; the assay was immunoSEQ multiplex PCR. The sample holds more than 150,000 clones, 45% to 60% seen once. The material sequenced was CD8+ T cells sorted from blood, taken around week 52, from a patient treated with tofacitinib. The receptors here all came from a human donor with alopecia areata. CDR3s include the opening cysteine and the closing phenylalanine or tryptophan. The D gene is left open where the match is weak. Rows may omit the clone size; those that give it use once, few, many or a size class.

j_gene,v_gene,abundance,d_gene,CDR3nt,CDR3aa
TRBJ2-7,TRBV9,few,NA,TGTGCCAGCAGCCCCGGGTCCAGGTCCGAGCAGTACTTC,CASSPGSRSEQYF
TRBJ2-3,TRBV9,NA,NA,TGTGCCAGCAGCGTAGTTACGACAGATACGCAGTATTTT,CASSVVTTDTQYF
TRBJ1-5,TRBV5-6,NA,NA,TGTGCCAGCAGCTTGGGAGTGGATCAGCCCCAGCATTTT,CASSLGVDQPQHF
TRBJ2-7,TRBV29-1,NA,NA,TGCAGCGTTAAGCGCAATCCCTACGAGCAGTACTTC,CSVKRNPYEQYF
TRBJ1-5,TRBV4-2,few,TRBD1,TGTGCCAGCAGCCCACGGGACAGGGGGGATCAGCCCCAGCATTTT,CASSPRDRGDQPQHF
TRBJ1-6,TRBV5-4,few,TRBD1,TGTGCCAGCAGCTTGGGGCAGGGGGCATCACCCCTCCACTTT,CASSLGQGASPLHF
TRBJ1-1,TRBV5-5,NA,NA,TGTGCCAGCAGGGAGGGGACTGAAGCTTTCTTT,CASREGTEAFF
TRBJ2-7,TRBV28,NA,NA,TGTGCCAGCAGTTTCCGGGGAAGCTCCTACGAGCAGTACTTC,CASSFRGSSYEQYF
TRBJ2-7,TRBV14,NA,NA,TGTGCCAGCAGCCCTACGATCATCCCCTACGAGCAGTACTTC,CASSPTIIPYEQYF
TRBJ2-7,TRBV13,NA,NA,TGTGCCAGCAGCCACACCCCCGGTAACGAGCAGTACTTC,CASSHTPGNEQYF
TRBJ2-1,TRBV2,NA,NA,TGTGCCAGCAGTGAAGTAATCAGTGACAATGAGCAGTTCTTC,CASSEVISDNEQFF
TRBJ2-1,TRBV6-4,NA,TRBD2,TGTGCCAGCAGCCCGGGAGGCGGGGGGGGTCAGGATGAGCAGTTCTTC,CASSPGGGGGQDEQFF
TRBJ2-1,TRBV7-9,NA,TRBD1,TGTGCCAGCAGCTTAGGGGTGGACAGGGGCGATGAGCAGTTCTTC,CASSLGVDRGDEQFF
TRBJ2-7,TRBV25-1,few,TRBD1,TGTGCCAGCAGTGATGGACAGGGTTATGAGCAGTACTTC,CASSDGQGYEQYF
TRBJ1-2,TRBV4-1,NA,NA,TGCGCCAGCAGCCAAGATTGGGAGAACTATGGCTACACCTTC,CASSQDWENYGYTF
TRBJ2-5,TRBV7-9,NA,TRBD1,TGTGCCAGCAGCACAGACAGGGGGGAGACCCAGTACTTC,CASSTDRGETQYF
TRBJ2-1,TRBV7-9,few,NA,TGTGCCAGCAGCTTATCTGCCCACAATGAGCAGTTCTTC,CASSLSAHNEQFF
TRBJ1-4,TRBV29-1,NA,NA,TGCAGCGTTGAAGATCGGAATTTGAATGAAAAACTGTTTTTT,CSVEDRNLNEKLFF
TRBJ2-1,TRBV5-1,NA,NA,TGCGCCAGCAGCTTGGGCGGACTTACCTACAATGAGCAGTTCTTC,CASSLGGLTYNEQFF
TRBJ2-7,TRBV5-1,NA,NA,TGCGCCAGCAGCTTGGTATCCACGCACGAGCAGTACTTC,CASSLVSTHEQYF
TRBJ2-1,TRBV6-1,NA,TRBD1,TGTGCCACCCCGGGACAGGGGCAAGATGAGCAGTTCTTC,CATPGQGQDEQFF
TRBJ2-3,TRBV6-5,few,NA,TGTGCCAGCGGGTGGGGGGAGAGCACAGATACGCAGTATTTT,CASGWGESTDTQYF
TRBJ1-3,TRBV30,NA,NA,TGTGCCTGGAGTGTACGAGGGGGCTCTGGAAACACCATATATTTT,CAWSVRGGSGNTIYF
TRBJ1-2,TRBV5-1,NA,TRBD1,TGCGCCAGCAGGCGGACAGGGAACTATGGCTACACCTTC,CASRRTGNYGYTF